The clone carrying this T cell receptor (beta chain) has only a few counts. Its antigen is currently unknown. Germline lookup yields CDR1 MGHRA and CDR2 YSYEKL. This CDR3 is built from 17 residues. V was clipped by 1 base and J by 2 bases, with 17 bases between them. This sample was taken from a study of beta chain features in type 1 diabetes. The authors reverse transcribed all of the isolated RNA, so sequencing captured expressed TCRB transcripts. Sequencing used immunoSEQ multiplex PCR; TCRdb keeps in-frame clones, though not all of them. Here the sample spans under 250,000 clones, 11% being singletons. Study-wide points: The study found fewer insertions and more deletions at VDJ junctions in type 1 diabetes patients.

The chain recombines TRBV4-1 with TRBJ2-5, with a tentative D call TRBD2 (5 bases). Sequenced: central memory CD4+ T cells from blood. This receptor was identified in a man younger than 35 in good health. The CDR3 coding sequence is TGCGCCAGCAGCCAAGGGGTCGGGCGAGCGGATCAAGAGACCCAGTACTTC. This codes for CASSQGVGRADQETQYF.